Below, 14 T cell receptor beta chains from the same sample are listed, as sequenced in a study of cytomegalovirus exposure and HLA in healthy donors. Vbeta (60) and Jbeta (13) primers were used in the PCR. The table came from immunoSEQ multiplex PCR; TCRdb's copy has only in-frame clones and leaves some out. Among 150,000 to 200,000 clones, around four fifths were seen once, and the ten largest hold roughly 10%. Sequenced: PBMCs. The origin of the receptors is a man between 18 and 35 years old in good health and CMV-seropositive.

A few counts support this clone. The chain couples TRBV7-9 to TRBJ2-7, with 7 bases lining up with TRBD1. With 4 bases clipped from V and 0 bases from J, the junction kept 3 bases outside the gene matches. The V gene's germline CDR1 is SEHNR and CDR2 FQNEAQ (reference sequence). This CDR3 has 14 residues. For the CDR3, the DNA is TGTGCCAGCAGCTCAGCAGGGGGCTCCTACGAGCAGTACTTC. Its protein product is CASSSAGGSYEQYF.

This chain links TRBV5-1 with TRBJ2-5; TRBD1 matches at 7 bases. CDR3 size: 15 residues. V gave up 4 bases and J gave up 7 bases; unmatched junction bases: 13. Germline CDR1 is SGHRS and CDR2 is YFSETQ. The CDR3 loop reads CASSTNQGGRGTQYF. The CDR3 nucleotides are TGCGCCAGCAGCACGAACCAAGGGGGCCGGGGGACCCAGTACTTC.

This sequence joins TRBV5-1 and TRBJ2-1; 7 positions match TRBD2. Germline V gene data show CDR1 as SGHRS and CDR2 as YFSETQ. Trimming took 4 bases from V and 3 from J; bases not matched to a gene: 13. The CDR3 runs to 17 residues. CDR3: CASSLVLVGGSYNEQFF. DNA for the CDR3: TGCGCCAGCAGCCTGGTTTTAGTGGGGGGGAGCTACAATGAGCAGTTCTTC.

The chain combines TRBV15 with TRBJ2-4; D may be TRBD1 (5 bases). CDR1 and CDR2 (germline): LNHNV, YYDKDF (reference sequence). V shed 4 bases and J shed 7 bases, with 14 bases lying between them. The CDR3 runs to 14 residues. DNA for the CDR3: TGTGCCACCAGCAACGGCCAGGGTAGGAACATTCAGTACTTC. Its protein is CATSNGQGRNIQYF.

This clone has more than one count but fewer than ten. V usage is TRBV10-1 and J usage is TRBJ1-5; D possibly corresponds to TRBD1 (6 bases). Trimming stripped 6 bases from V and 1 base from J, with 10 bases between. Germline lookup yields CDR1 WNHNN and CDR2 SYGVQD (reference sequence). This CDR3 region has 14 residues. In DNA, the CDR3 is TGCGCCAGCAGGGGGGACATAAGCAATCAGCCCCAGCATTTT. Protein product: CASRGDISNQPQHF.

The chain recombines TRBV5-1 with TRBJ1-2, with D hard to call. Trimming stripped 0 bases from V and 3 bases from J, with 12 bases between. CDR3 length: 15 amino acids. Germline lookup yields CDR1 SGHRS and CDR2 YFSETQ. CDR3 nucleotide sequence: TGCGCCAGCAGCTTGGCCGCGGGTGGGGACTATGGCTACACCTTC. It codes for CASSLAAGGDYGYTF.

The rearrangement uses TRBV7-6 and TRBJ2-6; 10 bases are shared with TRBD2. The germline gives CDR1 SGHVS, CDR2 FNYEAQ. The ends lost 5 bases at V and 0 bases at J; junction bases unmatched: 7. The CDR3 covers 18 residues. In nucleotides, the CDR3 is TGTGCCAGCAGCCCGCACCGACTAGCGGGCTCTGGGGCCAACGTCCTGACTTTC. As protein: CASSPHRLAGSGANVLTF.

The J gene is TRBJ1-1, the V gene TRBV19; TRBD1 might be the D (6 bases). V was trimmed by 0 bases and J by 4 bases, leaving 15 bases between them. Germline V gene data show CDR1 as LNHDA and CDR2 as SQIVND (reference sequence). The CDR3 sequence is 16 residues long. In nucleotides, the CDR3 is TGTGCCAGTAGTATAGACAGGGGTTCGATGAGCACTGAAGCTTTCTTT. Amino acid sequence: CASSIDRGSMSTEAFF.

The chain couples TRBV30 to TRBJ2-7, with TRBD2 matching 7 bases. Germline V lookup: CDR1 GTSNPN, CDR2 SVGIG (reference sequence). Losses at the gene ends were 2 bases for V and 3 bases for J; bases not matched to a gene: 7. The CDR3 consists of 14 residues. CDR3 sequence (DNA): TGTGCCTGGAGTCCCTTGAGCGGGAACTACGAGCAGTACTTC. Translation gives CAWSPLSGNYEQYF.

The J gene is TRBJ2-6, the V gene TRBV29-1; unclear D gene. The CDR3 is 16 amino acids. Germline assignment: CDR1 SQVTM and CDR2 ANQGSEA. Deletions cut 1 base from V and 0 bases from J, with 10 bases between. CDR3 amino acids: CSVEVVETSGANVLTF. The CDR3, as DNA: TGCAGCGTTGAAGTTGTGGAGACCTCTGGGGCCAACGTCCTGACTTTC.

The genes are TRBV7-9 and TRBJ1-4; D call uncertain. This CDR3 comprises 16 residues. Germline values: CDR1 SEHNR, CDR2 FQNEAQ (reference sequence). V was cut by 0 bases and J by 8 bases, with 16 bases left in between. CDR3 coding DNA: TGTGCCAGCAGCTTAGCGGGGAGGATAAATAGCGAAAAACTGTTTTTT. Translating it yields CASSLAGRINSEKLFF.

The J gene is TRBJ2-7, the V gene TRBV2; TRBD2 is a possible D gene (5 bases). Trimming took 8 bases from V and 0 from J, leaving 14 bases between them. Germline V gene lookup returns CDR1 SNHLY and CDR2 FYNNEI. This CDR3 has 14 amino acids. DNA for the CDR3: TGTGCCAGCCGCCGGGATCAGAGCTCCTACGAGCAGTACTTC. Translating it yields CASRRDQSSYEQYF. Full variable domain (rest looked up from reference TRBV2 and TRBJ2-7): EPEVTQTPSHQVTQMGQEVILRCVPISNHLYFYWYRQILGQKVEFLVSFYNNEISEKSEIFDDQFSVERPDGSNFTLKIRSTKLEDSAMYFCASRRDQSSYEQYFGPGTRLTVT.

The chain is built from TRBV6-5 and TRBJ1-1, with a possible D match to TRBD1 (5 bases). The V gene lost 5 bases and the J gene lost 5 bases, with 12 bases spanning the gap. CDR3 length: 13 amino acids. Germline loops: CDR1 MNHEY, CDR2 SVGAGI. In DNA form, the CDR3 reads TGTGCCAGCAGTCCCTCCCGGGGGACTGAAGCTTTCTTT. Its protein is CASSPSRGTEAFF.

Only one count was recorded for this clone. The V and J genes are TRBV6-6 and TRBJ1-2, with 7 bases lining up with TRBD1. CDR1 and CDR2 from the germline V gene are MNHNY and SVGAGI (reference sequence). J lost 8 bases, V lost 6 bases, and 12 bases had no gene match. This CDR3 spans 14 amino acids. The CDR3 coding sequence is TGTGCCAGCAGCACCTTCGACAGGGCCGGGGGCTACACCTTC. Translating gives CASSTFDRAGGYTF.